These T cell receptor beta chains were read from a single sample in a study of blood T cell repertoires in COVID-19. The protocol was immunoSEQ multiplex PCR, while the TCRdb copy is restricted to in-frame clones and leaves out a portion. Counted here are 150,000 to 180,000 clones, 60% to 85% occurring once; the ten biggest clones make up about 1.8%. The sequenced material came from peripheral blood. The receptors here all came from a man older than 75 with acute or convalescent COVID-19. The CDR3 runs from the conserved cysteine through the conserved F or W. A D gene is named only where the DNA matches it firmly. Size tells how often a clone was seen (once, few, many) or the class of an expanded clone, and some rows leave it out.

D: TRBD2; J: TRBJ2-1; V: TRBV24-1; size: NA; CDR3: CATSDSPGARGGYNEQFF; DNA: TGTGCCACCAGTGATTCCCCCGGGGCGCGGGGGGGATACAATGAGCAGTTCTTC
D: TRBD2; J: TRBJ2-1; V: TRBV3-1/TRBV3-2; size: NA; CDR3: CASSLTAGGAFYNEQFF; DNA: TGTGCCAGCAGCCTCACAGCCGGGGGGGCCTTCTACAATGAGCAGTTCTTC
D: NA; J: TRBJ2-7; V: TRBV4-2; size: once; CDR3: CASSQDRNRVTYEQYF; DNA: TGTGCCAGCAGCCAAGATCGGAACAGGGTGACCTACGAGCAGTACTTC
D: NA; J: TRBJ1-4; V: TRBV6-5; size: NA; CDR3: CASGRAGTGDEKLFF; DNA: TGTGCCAGCGGCCGAGCGGGGACGGGGGATGAAAAACTGTTTTTT
D: NA; J: TRBJ1-1; V: TRBV18; size: NA; CDR3: CASSPSQDMNTEAFF; DNA: TGTGCCAGCTCACCAAGTCAGGATATGAACACTGAAGCTTTCTTT
D: NA; J: TRBJ1-5; V: TRBV7-2; size: NA; CDR3: CASSLLQGEPQHF; DNA: TGTGCCAGCAGCTTACTACAGGGTGAGCCCCAGCATTTT
D: TRBD1; J: TRBJ1-2; V: TRBV9; size: NA; CDR3: CASSVDPTGGHGYTF; DNA: TGTGCCAGCAGCGTAGATCCGACAGGGGGCCATGGCTACACCTTC
D: TRBD1; J: TRBJ2-5; V: TRBV11-2; size: NA; CDR3: CASSLVSGGLLYF; DNA: TGTGCCAGCAGCTTAGTTTCAGGGGGCTTACTGTACTTC
D: NA; J: TRBJ2-3; V: TRBV20-1; size: NA; CDR3: CSASGGRSTDTQYF; DNA: TGCAGTGCTAGTGGCGGGCGGTCCACAGATACGCAGTATTTT
D: NA; J: TRBJ2-5; V: TRBV11-2; size: NA; CDR3: CASSLEGRKRETQYF; DNA: TGTGCCAGCAGCTTAGAGGGTCGTAAGAGGGAGACCCAGTACTTC
D: TRBD2; J: TRBJ2-1; V: TRBV7-3; size: NA; CDR3: CASSLMAGGLNEQFF; DNA: TGTGCCAGCAGCTTAATGGCGGGGGGTTTAAATGAGCAGTTCTTC
D: NA; J: TRBJ1-2; V: TRBV5-1; size: NA; CDR3: CASSLSLQGAEGYTF; DNA: TGCGCCAGCAGCTTGAGTCTACAGGGAGCTGAGGGCTACACCTTC
D: NA; J: TRBJ2-3; V: TRBV5-1; size: NA; CDR3: CASSSRAGDPSTDTQYF; DNA: TGCGCCAGCAGCTCTCGCGCAGGGGACCCCAGCACAGATACGCAGTATTTT
D: NA; J: TRBJ1-5; V: TRBV30; size: few; CDR3: CAYRLVGNQPQHF; DNA: TGTGCCTACCGGTTAGTCGGCAATCAGCCCCAGCATTTT
D: NA; J: TRBJ1-1; V: TRBV5-1; size: NA; CDR3: CASSLHPPNRELNTEAFF; DNA: TGCGCCAGCAGCTTGCATCCCCCGAACAGGGAATTGAACACTGAAGCTTTCTTT